The present entry profiles one TCR beta chain with its context. It lacks a known antigen. No much larger clone is present one base from it, and per-base qualities are unavailable. This sample is part of a study of blood T cell repertoires in COVID-19 (dated by TCRdb to 2018 to 2020). With respect to the entire study: Collaborator samples came from the United States, Italy and Spain and covered acute and convalescent phases of COVID-19. The material from the prospective study consisted of cDNA or gDNA derived from T cells, B-cell-depleted T cells, or PBMCs. The dataset comprised deeply sampled blood TCRbeta repertoires from subjects exposed to, actively infected with, or recovered from COVID-19. The repertoires were released in a freely available public database intended as a resource for research on the immune response to SARS-CoV-2. Samples came from the ongoing ImmuneRACE study (first 160 participants) plus 1,254 subjects from 6 global collaborators. Nearly every sample came with metadata listing a de-identified subject ID, COVID-19 status, age in years and sex. HLA class I and class II types, where available, came from metadata supplied by the sample provider rather than from assay-based typing.

TCRbeta CDR3 regions were amplified from genomic DNA using the immunoSEQ Assay, a bias-controlled multiplex PCR. Processing in the source paper ran as follows. The number of nucleated cells in each sample was estimated from the amplification of reference gene primers within the assay. Sequence reads were collapsed and filtered to measure the absolute abundance of every unique TCRbeta CDR3 rearrangement. For each sample, productive Simpson clonality was calculated as the square root of Simpson's diversity index over productive rearrangements. The immuneACCESS repertoire file appears here via TCRdb, limited to in-frame rearrangements. These files lack a portion of the clones; in checked studies, under half of the deficit traces to unresolved V genes, and the cause of the others is not known. For V, J and clone size, that table is used; D and trimming come from the DNA. Recorded for this sample are around 140,000 clones; around 87% of them occurred a single time. The ten top clones hold roughly 2.5% of the sample.

Compared with germline, V lacks 0 bases and J lacks 4 bases; bases without a gene match: 2. CDR1 GTSNPN and CDR2 SVGIG are derived from the germline V gene (reference sequence). Including cysteine and phenylalanine, the CDR3 has 13 amino acids. CDR3 DNA only is kept here, 39 bases in frame from base 1. Broad study findings and their caveats: How much clinical and demographic metadata was included differed by source and by participant, and the metadata was provided uncurated.

Each collaborating institution followed its own protocols to collect whole blood in K2EDTA tubes. For TCRbeta analysis, collaborators shipped samples in one of three forms: frozen whole blood, isolated PBMCs, or DNA extracted from either of those sample types. This receptor was obtained from a man aged 50-60 years with active COVID-19. The material sequenced was peripheral blood. The rearrangement joined TRBV30 to TRBJ2-7; TRBD2 fits 8 bases in the junction. The nucleotide sequence is TGTGCCTGGAGTGTCGGGGGGGAGTACGAGCAGTACTTC. Translated, this is CAWSVGGEYEQYF.